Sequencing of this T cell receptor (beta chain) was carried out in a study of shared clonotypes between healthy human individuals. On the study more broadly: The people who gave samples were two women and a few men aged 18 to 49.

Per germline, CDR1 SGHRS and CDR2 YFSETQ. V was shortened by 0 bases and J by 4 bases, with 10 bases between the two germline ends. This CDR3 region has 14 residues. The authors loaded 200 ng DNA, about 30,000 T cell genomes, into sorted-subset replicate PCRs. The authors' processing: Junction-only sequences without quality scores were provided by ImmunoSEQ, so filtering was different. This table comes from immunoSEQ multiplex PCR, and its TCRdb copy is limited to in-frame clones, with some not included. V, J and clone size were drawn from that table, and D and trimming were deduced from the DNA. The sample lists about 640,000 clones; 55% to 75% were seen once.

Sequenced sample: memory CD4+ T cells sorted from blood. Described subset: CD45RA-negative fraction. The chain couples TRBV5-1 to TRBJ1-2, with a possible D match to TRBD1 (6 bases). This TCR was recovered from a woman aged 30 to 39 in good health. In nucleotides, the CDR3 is TGCGCCAGCAGCTTGGAACAGGGAGGCTATGGCTACACCTTC. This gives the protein CASSLEQGGYGYTF.